This TCR beta chain appears in the sequencing data of a study of shared clonotypes between healthy human individuals (dated by TCRdb to the early 2020s). At the level of the whole study: The cohort included three men and a couple of women between 18 and 49 years of age. For each donor, CD4 naive and CD4 memory were each run on three plates, CD8 naive on two plates, and CD8 memory on one plate. Blood TCR repertoires of a handful of healthy adults were deeply sequenced to estimate repertoire size and the extent of clonotype sharing between individuals. Libraries were prepared and TCR repertoires were sequenced by different laboratories using diverse techniques, in order to increase sequencing depth and limit assay-specific biases. Each donor's leukapheresis produced roughly between roughly 0.85 and 9 billion PBMCs.

CD8 naive samples were obtained by positive selection for CCR7 among CD45RO-negative cells, yielding a CD45RA+CCR7+ population from which TemRA cells were excluded. Healthy HIV-negative adults with no recently reported acute infections or vaccinations were included as donors. Every donor was a Caucasian adult living in Nashville, Tennessee, USA. Blood was collected by leukapheresis, and PBMCs were isolated by Ficoll-Histopaque density gradient centrifugation and then cryopreserved in liquid nitrogen vapor phase. Analytical flow cytometry was used to check the purity and quantity of each magnetically sorted T cell population. Genomic DNA was isolated from each sorted fraction and quantified by UV absorbance on a Nanodrop 2000c. The paper as a whole reports these results and caveats: Even with the large sequencing depth, rarefaction of the sorted-subset datasets indicated that sequencing was incomplete. Compared with non-shared clonotypes, clonotypes shared by all four sorted-subset donors had higher generation probabilities. Only blood was sampled, and tissue TCR repertoires likely differ from those in blood. Approximately 4.8% of naive CD4, 3% to 3.5% of naive CD8, about 2.5% of memory CD4, and around 0.42% of memory CD8 clonotypes were shared across several donors. Pairwise subsampling led to the expectation that sequencing depth would affect the degree of clonotype sharing among donors. Larger estimated clonotype richness was generally found for naive subsets than for memory subsets. The genetic and exposure-history diversity represented was limited by the small number of donors.

The count of this clone is one. Its antigen remains unidentified. Base qualities were left out, and no much larger clone turns up one base away. Using the deep immunoSEQ assay, TCR CDR3 regions were amplified from genomic DNA by multiplex PCR. Extracted genomic DNA from each cell subset was spread evenly across all wells of several immunoSEQ 96-well plates, with each plate serving as a replicate. For sorted subsets, about 200 ng genomic DNA, equal to about 30,000 T cell genomes, was loaded into each replicate PCR. Purified libraries were quantified with a Qubit 3.0 fluorometer, sized on a Bioanalyzer 2100, and re-quantified with the KAPA Library Quantification kit. Every immunoSEQ 96-well plate was sequenced on a dedicated single-read 150-cycle Illumina NextSeq 550 flow cell. The published analysis was carried out like this. Because only junctional sequences without quality scores were contained in the immunoSEQ output, filtering matching that applied to full-length reads could not be performed. Sequences were annotated with PyIR, a Python wrapper for IgBLAST v1.9, and V/J genes and CDR3 were assigned using IMGT germline references. Reads were removed for weak V/J assignments (E-value above 1e-6), missing CDR3, stop codons, out-of-frame junctions, or ambiguous translated residues. V3J clonotypes were defined by identical inferred V gene, J gene, and CDR3 amino acid sequence. The percentage overlap between two repertoires was calculated by dividing the number of shared unique clonotypes by the size of the smaller repertoire. Richness of each repertoire was evaluated using RTK rarefaction, the Chao1 estimator, and Recon v2.1 estimates of unobserved clonotypes. Generation probabilities were computed with OLGA for all TCRbeta clonotypes obtained by the gDNA method from a few donors. The immuneACCESS repertoire file appears here via TCRdb, limited to in-frame rearrangements. These files lack a portion of the clones; in checked studies, under half of the deficit traces to unresolved V genes, and the cause of the others is not known. That table furnishes V, J and clone size, whereas the DNA furnished D and trimming. The sample yields approximately 2,000,000 clones; 90% to 95% were counted once. The ten biggest clones cover less than 2% of the sample.

The CDR3 goes from the cysteine to the phenylalanine over 14 residues. The sequence is cut down to CDR3 DNA, 42 bases in frame from base 1. V drops 8 bases and J drops 7 bases, leaving 17 bases in between. CDR1 MNHEY and CDR2 SVGAGI were looked up in the germline V gene. The V and J segments used are TRBV6-5 and TRBJ2-2; the D gene is unclear. The receptor comes from a man between 18 and 35 years old in good health. Some clones in this sample may be carry-over from other donors' samples. Sequences were obtained from naive CD8+ T cells from PBMCs. This sample's cell subset or site label indicates: CD45RA+CCR7+. The DNA is as follows: TGTGCCAGCCATACTCGGCGTCGTATCGGGGAGCTGTTTTTT. It is translated as CASHTRRRIGELFF.